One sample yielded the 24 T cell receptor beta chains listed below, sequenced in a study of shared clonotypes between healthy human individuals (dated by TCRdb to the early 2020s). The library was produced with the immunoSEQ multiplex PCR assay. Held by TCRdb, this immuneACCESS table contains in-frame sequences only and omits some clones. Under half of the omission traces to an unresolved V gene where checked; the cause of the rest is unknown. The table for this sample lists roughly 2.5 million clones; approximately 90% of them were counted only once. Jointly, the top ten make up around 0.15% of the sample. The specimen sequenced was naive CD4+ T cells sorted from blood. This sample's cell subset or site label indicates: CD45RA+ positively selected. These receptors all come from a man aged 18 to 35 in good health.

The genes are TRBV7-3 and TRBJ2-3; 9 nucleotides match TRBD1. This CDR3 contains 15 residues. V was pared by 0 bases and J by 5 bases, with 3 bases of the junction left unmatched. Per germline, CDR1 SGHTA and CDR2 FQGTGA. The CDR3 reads CASSLTGQGLDTQYF. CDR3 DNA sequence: TGTGCCAGCAGCTTAACGGGACAGGGATTAGATACGCAGTATTTT.

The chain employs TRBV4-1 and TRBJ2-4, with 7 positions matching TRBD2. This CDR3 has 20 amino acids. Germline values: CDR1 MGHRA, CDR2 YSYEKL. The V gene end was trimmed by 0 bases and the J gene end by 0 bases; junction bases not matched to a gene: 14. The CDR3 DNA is TGCGCCAGCAGCCAAGAACCCAGCGGGGACTCGCCGATAGCCAAAAACATTCAGTACTTC. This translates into CASSQEPSGDSPIAKNIQYF.

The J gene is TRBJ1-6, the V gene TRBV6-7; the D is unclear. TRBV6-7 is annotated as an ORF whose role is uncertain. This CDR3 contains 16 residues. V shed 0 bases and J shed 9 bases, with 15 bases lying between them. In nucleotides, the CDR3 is TGTGCCAGCAGTTACTCGAAGGCCGGGAATACTTCACCCCTCCACTTT. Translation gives CASSYSKAGNTSPLHF.

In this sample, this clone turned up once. Here the CDR3 DNA reads TGTGCCATCAGTTGGGACAGGGTGAACAATGAGCAGTTCTTC. Translation gives CAISWDRVNNEQFF. V gene TRBV10-3 combines with J gene TRBJ2-1, with 9 bases aligning to TRBD1. The J segment lost 5 bases and the V segment lost 5 bases, leaving 4 bases of the junction unmatched. The CDR3 covers 14 residues. Germline CDR1 ENHRY, CDR2 SYGVKD.

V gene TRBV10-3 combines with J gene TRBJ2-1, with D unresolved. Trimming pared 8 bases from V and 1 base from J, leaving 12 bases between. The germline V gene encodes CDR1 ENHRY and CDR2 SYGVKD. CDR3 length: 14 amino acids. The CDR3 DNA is TGTGCCATCCAGCACCGGGTTTCCTACAATGAGCAGTTCTTC. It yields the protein CAIQHRVSYNEQFF.

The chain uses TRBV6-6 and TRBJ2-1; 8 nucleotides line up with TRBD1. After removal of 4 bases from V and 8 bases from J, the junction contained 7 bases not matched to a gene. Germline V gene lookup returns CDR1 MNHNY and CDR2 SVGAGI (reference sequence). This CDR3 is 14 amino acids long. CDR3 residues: CASSFGQGNDEQFF. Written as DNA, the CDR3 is TGTGCCAGCAGTTTTGGACAGGGCAATGATGAGCAGTTCTTC.

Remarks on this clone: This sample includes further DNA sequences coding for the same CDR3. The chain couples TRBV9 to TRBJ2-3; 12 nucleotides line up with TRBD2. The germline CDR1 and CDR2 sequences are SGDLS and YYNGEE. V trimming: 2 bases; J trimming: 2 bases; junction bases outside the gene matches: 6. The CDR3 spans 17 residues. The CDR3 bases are TGTGCCAGCAGCGTTGGGACTAGCGGGTCTCTCACAGATACGCAGTATTTT. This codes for CASSVGTSGSLTDTQYF. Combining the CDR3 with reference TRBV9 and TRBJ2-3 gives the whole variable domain DSGVTQTPKHLITATGQRVTLRCSPRSGDLSVYWYQQSLDQGLQFLIQYYNGEERAKGNILERFSAQQFPDLHSELNLSSLELGDSALYFCASSVGTSGSLTDTQYFGPGTRLTVL.

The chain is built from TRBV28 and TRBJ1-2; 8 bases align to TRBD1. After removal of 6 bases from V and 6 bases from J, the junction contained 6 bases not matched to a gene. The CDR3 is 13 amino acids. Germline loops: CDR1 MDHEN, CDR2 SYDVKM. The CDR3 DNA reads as TGTGCCAGCAGCCCGGACAGGGTCGATGGCTACACCTTC. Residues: CASSPDRVDGYTF.

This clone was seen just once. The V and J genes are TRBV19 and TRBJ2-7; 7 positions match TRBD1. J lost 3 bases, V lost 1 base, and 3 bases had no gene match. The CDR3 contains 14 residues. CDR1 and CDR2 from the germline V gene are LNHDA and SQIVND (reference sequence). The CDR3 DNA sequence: TGTGCCAGTAGTATAGGAGGGGGCTACTACGAGCAGTACTTC. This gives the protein CASSIGGGYYEQYF. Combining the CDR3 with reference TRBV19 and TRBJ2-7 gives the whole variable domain DGGITQSPKYLFRKEGQNVTLSCEQNLNHDAMYWYRQDPGQGLRLIYYSQIVNDFQKGDIAEGYSVSREKKESFPLTVTSAQKNPTAFYLCASSIGGGYYEQYFGPGTRLTVT.

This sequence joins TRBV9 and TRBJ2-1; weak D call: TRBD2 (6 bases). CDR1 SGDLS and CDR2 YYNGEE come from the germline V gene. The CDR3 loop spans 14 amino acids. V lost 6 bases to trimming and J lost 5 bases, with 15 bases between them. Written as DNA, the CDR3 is TGTGCCAGCACAAAGGGCGGGACCAACAATGAGCAGTTCTTC. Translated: CASTKGGTNNEQFF.

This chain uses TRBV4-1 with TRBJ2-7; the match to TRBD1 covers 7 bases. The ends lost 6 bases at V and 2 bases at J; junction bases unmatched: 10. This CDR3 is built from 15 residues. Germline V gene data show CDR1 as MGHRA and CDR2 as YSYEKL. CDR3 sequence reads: CASRRLWDRPYEQYF. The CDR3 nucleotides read TGCGCCAGCAGGCGATTGTGGGACAGACCCTACGAGCAGTACTTC.

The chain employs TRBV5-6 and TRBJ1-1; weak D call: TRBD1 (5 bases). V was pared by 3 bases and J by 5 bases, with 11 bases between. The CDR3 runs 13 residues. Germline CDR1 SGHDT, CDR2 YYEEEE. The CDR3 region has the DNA TGTGCCAGCAGCTCGGGGGGTTGGACTGAAGCTTTCTTT. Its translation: CASSSGGWTEAFF.

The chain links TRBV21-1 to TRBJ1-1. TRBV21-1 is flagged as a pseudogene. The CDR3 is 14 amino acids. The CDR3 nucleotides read TGTGCCAGCAGCAAAGCCGGGAAAAGAACTGAAGCTTTCTTT. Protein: CASSKAGKRTEAFF.

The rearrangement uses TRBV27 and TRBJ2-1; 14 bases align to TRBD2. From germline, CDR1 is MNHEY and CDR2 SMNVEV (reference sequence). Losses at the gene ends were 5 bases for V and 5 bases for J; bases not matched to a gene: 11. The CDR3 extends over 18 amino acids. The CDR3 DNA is TGTGCCAGCAGTCCCAGGACTAGCGGGGGGCAACATAACAATGAGCAGTTCTTC. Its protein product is CASSPRTSGGQHNNEQFF.

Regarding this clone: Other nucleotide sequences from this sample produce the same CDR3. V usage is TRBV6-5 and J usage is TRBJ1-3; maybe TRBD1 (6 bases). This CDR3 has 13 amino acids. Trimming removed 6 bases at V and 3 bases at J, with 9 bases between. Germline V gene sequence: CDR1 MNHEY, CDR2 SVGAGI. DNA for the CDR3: TGTGCCAGCAGCCAGGGGTTTGGAAACACCATATATTTT. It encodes CASSQGFGNTIYF.

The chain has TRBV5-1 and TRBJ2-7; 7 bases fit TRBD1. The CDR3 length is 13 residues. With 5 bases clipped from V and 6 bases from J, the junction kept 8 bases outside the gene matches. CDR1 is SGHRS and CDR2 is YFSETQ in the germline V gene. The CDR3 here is CASRSKGASEQYF. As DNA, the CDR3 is TGCGCCAGCAGAAGTAAGGGGGCGAGCGAGCAGTACTTC.

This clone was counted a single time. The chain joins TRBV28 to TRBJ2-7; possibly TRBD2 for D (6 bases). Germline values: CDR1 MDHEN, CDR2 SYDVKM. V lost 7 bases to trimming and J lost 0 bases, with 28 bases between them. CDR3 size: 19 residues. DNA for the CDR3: TGTGCCAGCACCCACCCCCCCGGGAGACGGGGGAGCCCCTCCTACGAGCAGTACTTC. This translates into CASTHPPGRRGSPSYEQYF.

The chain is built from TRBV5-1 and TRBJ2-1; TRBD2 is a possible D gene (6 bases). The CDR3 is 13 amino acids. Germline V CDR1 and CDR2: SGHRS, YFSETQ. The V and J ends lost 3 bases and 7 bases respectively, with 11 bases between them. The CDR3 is CASSSGTWNEQFF. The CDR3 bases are TGCGCCAGCAGCTCAGGGACTTGGAATGAGCAGTTCTTC. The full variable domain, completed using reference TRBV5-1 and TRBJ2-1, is KAGVTQTPRYLIKTRGQQVTLSCSPISGHRSVSWYQQTPGQGLQFLFEYFSETQRNKGNFPGRFSGRQFSNSRSEMNVSTLELGDSALYLCASSSGTWNEQFFGPGTRLTVL.

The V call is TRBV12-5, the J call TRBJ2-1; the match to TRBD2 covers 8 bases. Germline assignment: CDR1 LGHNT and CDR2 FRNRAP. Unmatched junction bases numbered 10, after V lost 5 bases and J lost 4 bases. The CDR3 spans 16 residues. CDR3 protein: CASGLETGTRYNEQFF. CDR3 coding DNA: TGTGCTAGTGGTCTGGAAACGGGGACTAGGTACAATGAGCAGTTCTTC.

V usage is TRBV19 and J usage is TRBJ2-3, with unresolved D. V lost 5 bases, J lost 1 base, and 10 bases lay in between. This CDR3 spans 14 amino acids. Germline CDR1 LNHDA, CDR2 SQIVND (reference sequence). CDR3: CASSRTAGTDTQYF. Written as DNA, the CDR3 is TGTGCCAGTAGTCGAACCGCAGGCACAGATACGCAGTATTTT.

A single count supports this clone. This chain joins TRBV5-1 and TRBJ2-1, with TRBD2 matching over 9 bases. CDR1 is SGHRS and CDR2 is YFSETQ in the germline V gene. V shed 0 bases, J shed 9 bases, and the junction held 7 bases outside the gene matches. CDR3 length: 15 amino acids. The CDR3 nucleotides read TGCGCCAGCAGCTTGGTTTTAGCGGGAGAGGGTGAGCAGTTCTTC. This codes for CASSLVLAGEGEQFF.

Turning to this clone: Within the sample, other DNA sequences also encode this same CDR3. The CDR3 sequence: CAWSRGLGGTEAFF. The CDR3 coding sequence is TGTGCCTGGAGTAGGGGGCTCGGGGGCACTGAAGCTTTCTTT. The V and J genes are TRBV30 and TRBJ1-1; 7 bases match TRBD1. The V gene end was trimmed by 2 bases and the J gene end by 4 bases; junction bases not matched to a gene: 7. The germline V gene has CDR1 GTSNPN and CDR2 SVGIG (reference sequence). The CDR3 extends over 14 amino acids.

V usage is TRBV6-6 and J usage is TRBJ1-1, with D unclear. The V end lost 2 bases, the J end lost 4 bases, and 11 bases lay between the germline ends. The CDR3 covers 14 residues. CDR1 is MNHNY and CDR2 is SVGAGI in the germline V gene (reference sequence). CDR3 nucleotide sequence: TGTGCCAGCAGTTACGGGTCAATACGCACTGAAGCTTTCTTT. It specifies CASSYGSIRTEAFF.

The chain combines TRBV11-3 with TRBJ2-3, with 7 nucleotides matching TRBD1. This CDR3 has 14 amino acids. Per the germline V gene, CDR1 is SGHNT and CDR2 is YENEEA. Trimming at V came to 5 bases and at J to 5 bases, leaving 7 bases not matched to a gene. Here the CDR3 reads CASSPQGSEDTQYF. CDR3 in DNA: TGTGCCAGCAGCCCACAGGGGAGTGAAGATACGCAGTATTTT.